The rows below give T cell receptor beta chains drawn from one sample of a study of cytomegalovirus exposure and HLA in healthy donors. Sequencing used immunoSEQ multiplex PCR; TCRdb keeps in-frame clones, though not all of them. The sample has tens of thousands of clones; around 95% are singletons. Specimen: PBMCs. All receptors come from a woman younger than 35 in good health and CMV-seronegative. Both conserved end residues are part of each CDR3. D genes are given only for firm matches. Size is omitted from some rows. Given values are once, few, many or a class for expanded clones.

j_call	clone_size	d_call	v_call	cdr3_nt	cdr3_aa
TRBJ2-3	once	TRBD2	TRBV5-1	TGCGCCAGCAGCTTGGCCGCGGGGGGCACAGATACGCAGTATTTT	CASSLAAGGTDTQYF
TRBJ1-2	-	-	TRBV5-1	TGCGCCAGCAGCTTGGTTGTCGGGGAGGGTGGCTATGGCTACACCTTC	CASSLVVGEGGYGYTF
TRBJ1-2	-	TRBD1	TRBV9	TGTGCCAGCAGCGTAGACTGGACAGGGGGTGGCTACACCTTC	CASSVDWTGGGYTF
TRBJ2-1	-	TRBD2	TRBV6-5	TGTGCCAGCAGTTACTCGCCCCGGGGGGGTATGAATGAGCAGTTCTTC	CASSYSPRGGMNEQFF
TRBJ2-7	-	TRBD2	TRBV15	TGTGCCACCTCCCTCGGGGGGGACGGGAACGAGCAGTACTTC	CATSLGGDGNEQYF
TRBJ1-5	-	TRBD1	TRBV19	TGTGCCAGTAGTTTCAGACAGGGGCATCAGCCCCAGCATTTT	CASSFRQGHQPQHF
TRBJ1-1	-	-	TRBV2	TGTGCCAGCAGTCCTGGAGGCCCGAACACTGAAGCTTTCTTT	CASSPGGPNTEAFF
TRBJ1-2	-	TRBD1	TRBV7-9	TGTGCCAGCAGTCCTTACACAGGGGCAGGGACAGTTAATGGCTACACCTTC	CASSPYTGAGTVNGYTF
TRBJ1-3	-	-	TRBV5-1	TGCGCCAGTTCAACGGCAGGGTTTGGAAACACCATATATTTT	CASSTAGFGNTIYF
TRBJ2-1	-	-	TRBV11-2	TGTGCCAGCAGCTTAGATCATCGCAGTAATGAGCAGTTCTTC	CASSLDHRSNEQFF
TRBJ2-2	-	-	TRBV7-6	TGTGCCAGCAGCTCCTCGCGGGGCTCTACCGGGGAGCTGTTTTTT	CASSSSRGSTGELFF
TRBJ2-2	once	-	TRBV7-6	TGTGCCAGCAGCTTACGTCGGGGAGACACCGGGGAGCTGTTTTTT	CASSLRRGDTGELFF
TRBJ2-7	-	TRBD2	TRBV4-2	TGTGCCAGCAGCCAAGTCTCTAGCGGGACCAACGAGCAGTACTTC	CASSQVSSGTNEQYF
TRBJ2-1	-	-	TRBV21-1	TGTGCCAGCAGCGCCCCGGGACACCAGAGCTCCTACAATGAGCAGTTCTTC	CASSAPGHQSSYNEQFF
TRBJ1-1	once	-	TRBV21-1	TGTGCCAGCAGCAAAAAAGGGGTTCGGGGAGGTGAAGCTTTCTTT	CASSKKGVRGGEAFF
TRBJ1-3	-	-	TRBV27	TGTGCCAGCAGCCCGGACAGTGGAAACACCATATATTTT	CASSPDSGNTIYF
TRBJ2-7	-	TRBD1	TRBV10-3	TGTGCCATCAGAACCGGGACAGAGTACTACGAGCAGTACTTC	CAIRTGTEYYEQYF
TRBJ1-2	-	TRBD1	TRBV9	TGTGCCAGCAGCATCGACAGGGGAGGTGGCTACACCTTC	CASSIDRGGGYTF
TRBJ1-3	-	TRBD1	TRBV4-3	TGCGCCAGCAGCCAGGCAACCAGGGGGCCTGGAAACACCATATATTTT	CASSQATRGPGNTIYF
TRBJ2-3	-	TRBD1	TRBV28	TGTGCCAGCAGTTTTACCAGGGGGCTAGATACGCAGTATTTT	CASSFTRGLDTQYF
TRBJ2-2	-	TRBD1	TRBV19	TGTGCCAGTAGGACGACAGGGGGCGCGAACACCGGGGAGCTGTTTTTT	CASRTTGGANTGELFF
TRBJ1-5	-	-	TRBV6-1	TGTGCCAGTACACGGGGTGGCAATCAGCCCCAGCATTTT	CASTRGGNQPQHF
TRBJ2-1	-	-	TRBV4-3	TGCGCCAGCAGCCAAGATTGGGCAGGATCCTACAATGAGCAGTTCTTC	CASSQDWAGSYNEQFF
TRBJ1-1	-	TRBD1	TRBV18	TGTGCCAGCTCACCCCGCAGGGGGAGATTGCCGGGGAACACTGAAGCTTTCTTT	CASSPRRGRLPGNTEAFF
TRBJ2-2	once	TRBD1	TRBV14	TGTGCCAGCAGCCGCGTGGGACAGGGCGGAACCGGGGAGCTGTTTTTT	CASSRVGQGGTGELFF
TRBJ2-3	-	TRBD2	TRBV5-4	TGTGCCAGCAGCGGGACTAGCGGGAGAGTCACAGATACGCAGTATTTT	CASSGTSGRVTDTQYF
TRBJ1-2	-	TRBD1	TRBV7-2	TGTGCCAGCAGCCAGACAGGGTTTGGCTACACCTTC	CASSQTGFGYTF
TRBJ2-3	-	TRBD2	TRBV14	TGTGCCAGCAGCCGGGACCGGGGCCTAGCGGCTAGAGATACGCAGTATTTT	CASSRDRGLAARDTQYF
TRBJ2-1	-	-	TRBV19	TGTGCCAGTAGCGGGATCAGTTACAATGAGCAGTTCTTC	CASSGISYNEQFF
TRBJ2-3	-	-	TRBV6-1	TGTGCCAGCAGTGAACGGTCTAAGGGGACACCTAGCACAGATACGCAGTATTTT	CASSERSKGTPSTDTQYF
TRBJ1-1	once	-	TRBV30	TGTGCCTGGAGTATGGCTGGGCGTGAGAACACTGAAGCTTTCTTT	CAWSMAGRENTEAFF
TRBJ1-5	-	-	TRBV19	TGTGCCAGTAGTCCTAGATTTAGGAGCAATCAGCCCCAGCATTTT	CASSPRFRSNQPQHF
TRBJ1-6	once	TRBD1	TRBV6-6	TGTGCCAGCAGCGGCGCCGGGACAGATAATTCACCCCTCCACTTT	CASSGAGTDNSPLHF
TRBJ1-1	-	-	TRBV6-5	TGTGCCAGCACCCCGATGGGGCGAGTGAACACTGAAGCTTTCTTT	CASTPMGRVNTEAFF
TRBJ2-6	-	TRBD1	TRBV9	TGTGCCAGCAGCGTAGCTACGGGGGACAGGGTATCTGGGGCCAACGTCCTGACTTTC	CASSVATGDRVSGANVLTF
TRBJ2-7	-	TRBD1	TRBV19	TGTGCCAGTCAACCCGGGACAGGGAGCGACTACGAGCAGTACTTC	CASQPGTGSDYEQYF
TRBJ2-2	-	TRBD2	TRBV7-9	TGTGCCAGCAGGCTTACTAGCGGGAGGAACACCGGGGAGCTGTTTTTT	CASRLTSGRNTGELFF
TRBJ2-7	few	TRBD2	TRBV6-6	TGTGCCAGCAGTCACCCAACTAGCGGGAGGGAGTACGAGCAGTACTTC	CASSHPTSGREYEQYF
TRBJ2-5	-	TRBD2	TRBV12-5	TGTGCTAGTGGTTTGGTACGGTTGCGGGGGTCACAAGAGACCCAGTACTTC	CASGLVRLRGSQETQYF
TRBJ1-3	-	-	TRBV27	TGTGCCAGCAGTTTGACGGGACTCGCGAACACCATATATTTT	CASSLTGLANTIYF
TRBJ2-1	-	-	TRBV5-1	TGCGCCAGCAGCCGCGAAGGGGCCTACAATGAGCAGTTCTTC	CASSREGAYNEQFF
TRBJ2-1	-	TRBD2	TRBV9	TGTGCCAGCAGCGCACTAGCGGGAGGTTACAATGAGCAGTTCTTC	CASSALAGGYNEQFF
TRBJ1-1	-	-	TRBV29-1	TGCAGCGTAGGGAGGGGGATGAACACTGAAGCTTTCTTT	CSVGRGMNTEAFF
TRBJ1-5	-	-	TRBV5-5	TGTGCCAGCAGCGTCGGGGACACCAGTCAGCCCCAGCATTTT	CASSVGDTSQPQHF
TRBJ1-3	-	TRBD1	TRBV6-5	TGTGCCAGCAGTTACCTAGGGGGCAGTCGAAACACCATATATTTT	CASSYLGGSRNTIYF
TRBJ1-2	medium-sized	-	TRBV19	TGTGCCAGTAGTATTATGGCAGGGAATAACTATGGCTACACCTTC	CASSIMAGNNYGYTF
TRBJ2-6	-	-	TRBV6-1	TGTGCCAGCATTCCCCACGGCTCTGGGGCCAACGTCCTGACTTTC	CASIPHGSGANVLTF
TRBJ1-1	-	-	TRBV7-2	TGTGCCAGCAGCTTATCGCGGGAAATGAACACTGAAGCTTTCTTT	CASSLSREMNTEAFF
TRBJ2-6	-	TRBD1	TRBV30	TGTGCCTGGAGTGCCGGGACAGGGGGCGCATCTGGGGCCAACGTCCTGACTTTC	CAWSAGTGGASGANVLTF
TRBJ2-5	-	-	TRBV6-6	TGTGCCAGCAGCTACAGGGGGGGATTGGAGACCCAGTACTTC	CASSYRGGLETQYF
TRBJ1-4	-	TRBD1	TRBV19	TGTGCCAGTAGTATCGGACAGGTTTATAATGAAAAACTGTTTTTT	CASSIGQVYNEKLFF
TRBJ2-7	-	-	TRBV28	TGTGCCAGCAGATACTACAGGGGGGGCAACGACGAGCAGTACTTC	CASRYYRGGNDEQYF
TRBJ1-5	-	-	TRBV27	TGTGCCAGCAGTCTCCGGTCCGCTAATCAGCCCCAGCATTTT	CASSLRSANQPQHF
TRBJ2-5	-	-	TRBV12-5	TGTGCTAGTGGTTCAGACAGCCAGACCCAGTACTTC	CASGSDSQTQYF
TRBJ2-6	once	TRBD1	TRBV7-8	TGTGCCAGCAGCTTACGATTCTTCAGGGACAGACCCTCTGGGGCCAACGTCCTGACTTTC	CASSLRFFRDRPSGANVLTF